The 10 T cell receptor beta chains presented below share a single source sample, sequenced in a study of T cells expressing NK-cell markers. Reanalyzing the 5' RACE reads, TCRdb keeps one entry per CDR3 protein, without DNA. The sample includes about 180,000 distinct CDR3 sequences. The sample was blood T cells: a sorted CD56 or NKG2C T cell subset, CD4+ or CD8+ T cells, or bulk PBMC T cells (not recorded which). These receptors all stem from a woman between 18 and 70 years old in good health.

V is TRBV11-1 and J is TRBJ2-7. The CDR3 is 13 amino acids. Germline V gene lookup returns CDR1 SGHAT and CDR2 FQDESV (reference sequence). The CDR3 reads CASSLTTFHAQYF.

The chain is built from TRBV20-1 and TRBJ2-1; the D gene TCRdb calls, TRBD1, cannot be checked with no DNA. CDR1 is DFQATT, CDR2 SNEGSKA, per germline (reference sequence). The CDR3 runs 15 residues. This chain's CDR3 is CSARDRLAGGNEQFF.

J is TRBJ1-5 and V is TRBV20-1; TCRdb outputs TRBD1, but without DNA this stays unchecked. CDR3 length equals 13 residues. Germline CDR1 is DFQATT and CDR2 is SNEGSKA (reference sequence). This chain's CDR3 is CSANDRGNQPQHF.

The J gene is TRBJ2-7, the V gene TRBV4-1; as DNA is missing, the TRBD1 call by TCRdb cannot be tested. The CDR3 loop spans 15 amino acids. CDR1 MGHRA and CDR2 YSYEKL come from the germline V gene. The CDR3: CASSLLTGNLYEQYF.

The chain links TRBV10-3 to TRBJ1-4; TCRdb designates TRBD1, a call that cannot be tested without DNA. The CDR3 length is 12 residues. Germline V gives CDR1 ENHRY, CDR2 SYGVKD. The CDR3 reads CATQDRAEKLFF.

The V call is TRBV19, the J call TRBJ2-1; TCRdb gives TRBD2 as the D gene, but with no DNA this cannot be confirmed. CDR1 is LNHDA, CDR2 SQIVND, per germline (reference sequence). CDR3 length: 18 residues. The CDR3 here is CASSGFGPPLYTMGNQFF.

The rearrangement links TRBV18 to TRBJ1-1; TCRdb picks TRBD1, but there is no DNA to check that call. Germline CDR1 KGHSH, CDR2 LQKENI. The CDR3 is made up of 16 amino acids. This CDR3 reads CASSRDRGWVNTEAFF. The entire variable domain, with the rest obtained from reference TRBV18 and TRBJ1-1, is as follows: NAGVMQNPRHLVRRRGQEARLRCSPMKGHSHVYWYRQLPEEGLKFMVYLQKENIIDESGMPKERFSAEFPKEGPSILRIQQVVRGDSAAYFCASSRDRGWVNTEAFFGQGTRLTVV.

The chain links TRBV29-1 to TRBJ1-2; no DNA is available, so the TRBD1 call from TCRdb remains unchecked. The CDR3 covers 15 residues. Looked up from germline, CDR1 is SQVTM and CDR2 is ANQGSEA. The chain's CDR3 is CSVEGTGGIGYGYTF.

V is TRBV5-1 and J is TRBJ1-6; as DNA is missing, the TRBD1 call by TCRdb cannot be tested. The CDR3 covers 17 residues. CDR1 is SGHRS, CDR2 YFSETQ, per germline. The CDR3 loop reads CASSGQAGGGFSSPLHF.

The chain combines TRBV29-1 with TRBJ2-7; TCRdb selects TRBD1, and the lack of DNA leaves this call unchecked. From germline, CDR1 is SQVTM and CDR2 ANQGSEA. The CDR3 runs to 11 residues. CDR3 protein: CSASRGAEQYF.